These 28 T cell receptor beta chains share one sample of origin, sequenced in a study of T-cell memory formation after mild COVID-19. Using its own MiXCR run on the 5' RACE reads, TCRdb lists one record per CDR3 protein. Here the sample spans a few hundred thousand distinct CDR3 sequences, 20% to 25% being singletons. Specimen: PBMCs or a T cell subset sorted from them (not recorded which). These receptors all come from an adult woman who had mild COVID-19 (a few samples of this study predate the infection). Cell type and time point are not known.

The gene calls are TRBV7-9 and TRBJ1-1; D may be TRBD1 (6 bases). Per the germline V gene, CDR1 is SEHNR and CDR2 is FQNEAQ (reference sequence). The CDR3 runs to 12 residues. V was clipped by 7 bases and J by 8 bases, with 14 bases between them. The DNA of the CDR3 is TGTGCCAGCACCCGCGGACAGCAAGAAGCTTTCTTT. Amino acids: CASTRGQQEAFF.

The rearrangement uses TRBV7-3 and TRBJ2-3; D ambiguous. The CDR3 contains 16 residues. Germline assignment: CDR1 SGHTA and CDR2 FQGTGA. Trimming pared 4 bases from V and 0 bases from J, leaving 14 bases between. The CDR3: CASSSHRRSSTDTQYF. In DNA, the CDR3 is TGTGCCAGCAGCTCCCACCGGAGATCTAGCACAGATACGCAGTATTTT.

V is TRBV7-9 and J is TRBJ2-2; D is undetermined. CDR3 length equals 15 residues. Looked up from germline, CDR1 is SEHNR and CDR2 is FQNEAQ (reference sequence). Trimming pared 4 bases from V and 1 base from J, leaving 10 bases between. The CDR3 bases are TGTGCCAGCAGCTCATCTGGGTTGAACACCGGGGAGCTGTTTTTT. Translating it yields CASSSSGLNTGELFF.

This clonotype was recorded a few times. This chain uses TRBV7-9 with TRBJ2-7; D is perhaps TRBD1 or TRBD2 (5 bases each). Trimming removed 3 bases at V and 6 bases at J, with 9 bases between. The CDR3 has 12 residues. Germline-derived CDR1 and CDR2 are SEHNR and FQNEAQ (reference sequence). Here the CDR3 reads CASSFVGVEQYF. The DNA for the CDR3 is TGTGCCAGCAGCTTTGTGGGGGTCGAGCAGTACTTC.

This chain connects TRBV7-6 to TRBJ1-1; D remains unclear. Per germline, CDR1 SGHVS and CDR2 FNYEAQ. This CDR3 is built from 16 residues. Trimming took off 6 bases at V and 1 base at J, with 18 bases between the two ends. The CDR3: CASSYISGPSNTEAFF. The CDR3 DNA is TGTGCCAGCAGTTATATTTCTGGGCCGTCGAACACTGAAGCTTTCTTT.

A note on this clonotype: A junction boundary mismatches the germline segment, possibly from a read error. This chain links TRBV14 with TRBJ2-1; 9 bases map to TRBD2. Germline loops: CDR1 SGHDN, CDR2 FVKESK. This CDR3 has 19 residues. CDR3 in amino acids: CASSQDLREGPSSYNEQFF. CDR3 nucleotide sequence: TGTGCAAGCAGCCAAGATTTGCGGGAGGGCCCGAGCTCCTACAATGAGCAGTTCTTC.

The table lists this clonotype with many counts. CDR3 amino acids: CASSLAQRGAGDEQFF. CDR3 in DNA: TGCGCCAGCAGCTTGGCCCAGCGGGGGGCCGGGGATGAGCAGTTCTTC. J is TRBJ2-1 and V is TRBV5-1, with 9 positions matching TRBD2. Germline V gene data show CDR1 as SGHRS and CDR2 as YFSETQ. V shed 0 bases, J shed 8 bases, and the junction held 9 bases outside the gene matches. This CDR3 has 16 amino acids. Based on the CDR3 plus reference TRBV5-1 and TRBJ2-1, the full variable domain is KAGVTQTPRYLIKTRGQQVTLSCSPISGHRSVSWYQQTPGQGLQFLFEYFSETQRNKGNFPGRFSGRQFSNSRSEMNVSTLELGDSALYLCASSLAQRGAGDEQFFGPGTRLTVL.

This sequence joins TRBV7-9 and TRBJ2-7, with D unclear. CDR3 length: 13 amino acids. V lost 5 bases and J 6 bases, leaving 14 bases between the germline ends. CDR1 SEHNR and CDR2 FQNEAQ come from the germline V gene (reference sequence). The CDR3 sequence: CASSPGPTGEQYF. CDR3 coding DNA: TGTGCCAGCAGCCCCGGGCCTACCGGCGAGCAGTACTTC.

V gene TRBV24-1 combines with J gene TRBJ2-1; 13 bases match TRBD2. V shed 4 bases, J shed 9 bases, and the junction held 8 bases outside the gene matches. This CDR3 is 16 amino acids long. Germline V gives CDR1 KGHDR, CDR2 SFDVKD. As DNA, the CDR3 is TGTGCCACCAGTGAAATACGGACTAGCGGGAGTAGTGAGCAGTTCTTC. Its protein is CATSEIRTSGSSEQFF.

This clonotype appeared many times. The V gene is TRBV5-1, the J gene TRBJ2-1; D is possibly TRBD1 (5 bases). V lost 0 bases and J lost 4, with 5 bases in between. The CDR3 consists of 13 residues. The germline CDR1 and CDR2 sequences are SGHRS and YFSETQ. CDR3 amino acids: CASSLDRYNEQFF. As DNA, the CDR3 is TGCGCCAGCAGCTTGGACAGGTACAATGAGCAGTTCTTC.

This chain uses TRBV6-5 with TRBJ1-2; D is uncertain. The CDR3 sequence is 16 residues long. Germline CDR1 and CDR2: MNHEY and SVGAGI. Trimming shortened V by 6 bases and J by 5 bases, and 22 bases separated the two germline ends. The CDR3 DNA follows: TGTGCCAGCAGCCCCCGGGAGGGATCCTCTTTTTATGGCTACACCTTC. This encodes CASSPREGSSFYGYTF.

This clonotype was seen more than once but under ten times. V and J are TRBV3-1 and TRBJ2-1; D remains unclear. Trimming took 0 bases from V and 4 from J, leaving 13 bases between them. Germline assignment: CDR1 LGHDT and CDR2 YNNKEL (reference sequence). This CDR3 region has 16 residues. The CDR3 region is CASSQDPGNPYNEQFF. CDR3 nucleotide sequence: TGTGCCAGCAGCCAAGATCCTGGTAATCCTTACAATGAGCAGTTCTTC.

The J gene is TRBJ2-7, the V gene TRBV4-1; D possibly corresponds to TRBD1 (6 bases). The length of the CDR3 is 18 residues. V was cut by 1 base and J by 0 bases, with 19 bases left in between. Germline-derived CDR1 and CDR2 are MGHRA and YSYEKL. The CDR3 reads CASSQGTAVLLSSYEQYF. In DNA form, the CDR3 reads TGCGCCAGCAGCCAAGGGACAGCGGTTCTATTAAGCTCCTACGAGCAGTACTTC.

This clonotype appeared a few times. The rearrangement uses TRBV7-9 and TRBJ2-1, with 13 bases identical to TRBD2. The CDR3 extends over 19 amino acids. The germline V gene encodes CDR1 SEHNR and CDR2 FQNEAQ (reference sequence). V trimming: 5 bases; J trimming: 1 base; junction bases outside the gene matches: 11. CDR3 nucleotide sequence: TGTGCCAGCAGCGCACTAGCGGGAGGGCCAATTAGATCCTACAATGAGCAGTTCTTC. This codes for CASSALAGGPIRSYNEQFF.

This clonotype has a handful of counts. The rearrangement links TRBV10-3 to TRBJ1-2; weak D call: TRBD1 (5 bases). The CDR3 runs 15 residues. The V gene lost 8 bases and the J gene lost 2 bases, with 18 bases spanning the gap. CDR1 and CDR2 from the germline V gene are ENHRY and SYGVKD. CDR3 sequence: CAISGGNRNNYGYTF. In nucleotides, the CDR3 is TGTGCCATCTCCGGGGGGAACAGAAACAACTATGGCTACACCTTC.

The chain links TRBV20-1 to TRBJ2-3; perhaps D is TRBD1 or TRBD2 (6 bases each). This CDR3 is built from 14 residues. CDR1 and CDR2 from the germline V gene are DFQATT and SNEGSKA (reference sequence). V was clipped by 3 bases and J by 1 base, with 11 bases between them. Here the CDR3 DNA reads TGCAGTGCTAGGGGGGCGGGGCGCACAGATACGCAGTATTTT. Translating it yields CSARGAGRTDTQYF.

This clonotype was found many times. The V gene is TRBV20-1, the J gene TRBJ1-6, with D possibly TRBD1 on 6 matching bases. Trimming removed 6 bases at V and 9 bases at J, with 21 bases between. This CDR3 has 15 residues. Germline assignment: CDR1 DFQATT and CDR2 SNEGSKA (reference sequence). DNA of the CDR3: TGCAGTGCCGCTACTTTGGCAGGGGAGAGTTCACCCCTCCACTTT. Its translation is CSAATLAGESSPLHF.

CDR3 loop: CASSEALWGSGYEQYF. The CDR3 DNA sequence: TGTGCCAGCAGTGAAGCGCTCTGGGGGAGCGGCTACGAGCAGTACTTC. The genes are TRBV2 and TRBJ2-7, with D perhaps assigned TRBD1 or TRBD2 (5 bases each). The CDR3 sequence is 16 residues long. Germline lookup yields CDR1 SNHLY and CDR2 FYNNEI. V lost 0 bases to trimming and J lost 3 bases, with 15 bases between them.

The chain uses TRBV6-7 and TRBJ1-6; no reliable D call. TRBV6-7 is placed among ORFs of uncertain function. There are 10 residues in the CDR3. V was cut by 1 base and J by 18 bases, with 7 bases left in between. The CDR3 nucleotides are TGTGCCAGCAGTTACTTAGAGGACCACTTT. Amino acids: CASSYLEDHF.

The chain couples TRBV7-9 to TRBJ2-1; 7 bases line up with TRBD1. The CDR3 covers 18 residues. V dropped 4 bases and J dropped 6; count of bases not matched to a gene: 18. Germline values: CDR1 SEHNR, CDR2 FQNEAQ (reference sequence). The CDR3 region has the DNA TGTGCCAGCAGCTCCCCCATCTCCACAGGGGTTCAGGTCAATGAGCAGTTCTTC. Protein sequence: CASSSPISTGVQVNEQFF.

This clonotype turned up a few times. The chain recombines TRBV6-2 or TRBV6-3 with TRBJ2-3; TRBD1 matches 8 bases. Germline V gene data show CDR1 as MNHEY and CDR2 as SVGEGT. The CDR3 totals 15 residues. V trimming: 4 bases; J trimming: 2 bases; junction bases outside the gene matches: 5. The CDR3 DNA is TGTGCCAGCAGTTCGGGACAGGTAGACACAGATACGCAGTATTTT. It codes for CASSSGQVDTDTQYF.

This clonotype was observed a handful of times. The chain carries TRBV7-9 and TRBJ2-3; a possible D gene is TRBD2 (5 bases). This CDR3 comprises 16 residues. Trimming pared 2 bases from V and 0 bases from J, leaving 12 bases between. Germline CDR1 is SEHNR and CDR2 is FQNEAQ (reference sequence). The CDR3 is CASSLMSGASTDTQYF. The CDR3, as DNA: TGTGCCAGCAGCTTAATGAGCGGTGCTAGCACAGATACGCAGTATTTT.

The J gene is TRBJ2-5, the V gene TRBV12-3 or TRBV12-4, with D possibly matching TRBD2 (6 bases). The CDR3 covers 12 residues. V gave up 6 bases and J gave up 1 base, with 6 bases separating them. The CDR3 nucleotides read TGTGCCAGCAGCGGGGGCCAAGAGACCCAGTACTTC. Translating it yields CASSGGQETQYF.

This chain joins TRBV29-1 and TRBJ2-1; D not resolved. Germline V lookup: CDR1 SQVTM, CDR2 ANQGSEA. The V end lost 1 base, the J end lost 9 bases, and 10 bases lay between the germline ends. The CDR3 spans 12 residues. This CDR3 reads CSVEAGELEQFF. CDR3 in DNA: TGCAGCGTTGAAGCAGGAGAACTTGAGCAGTTCTTC.

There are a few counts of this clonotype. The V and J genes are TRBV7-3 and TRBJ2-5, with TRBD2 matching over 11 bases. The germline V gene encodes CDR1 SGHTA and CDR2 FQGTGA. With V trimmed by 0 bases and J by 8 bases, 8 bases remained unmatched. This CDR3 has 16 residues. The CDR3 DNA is TGTGCCAGCAGCTTAACTCGGCTAGCGGGAGGATCTACCCAGTACTTC. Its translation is CASSLTRLAGGSTQYF.

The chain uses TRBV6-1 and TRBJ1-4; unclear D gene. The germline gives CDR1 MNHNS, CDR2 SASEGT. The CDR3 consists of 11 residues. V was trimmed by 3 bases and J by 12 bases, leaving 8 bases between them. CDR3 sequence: CASSDQLELFF. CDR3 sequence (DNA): TGTGCCAGCAGTGATCAGTTGGAACTGTTTTTT.

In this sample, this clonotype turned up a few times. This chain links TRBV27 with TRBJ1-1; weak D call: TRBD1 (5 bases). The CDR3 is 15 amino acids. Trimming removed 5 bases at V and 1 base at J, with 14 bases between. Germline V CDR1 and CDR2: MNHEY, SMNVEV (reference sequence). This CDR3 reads CASSPVTGANTEAFF. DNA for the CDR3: TGTGCCAGCAGTCCCGTTACCGGGGCGAACACTGAAGCTTTCTTT.

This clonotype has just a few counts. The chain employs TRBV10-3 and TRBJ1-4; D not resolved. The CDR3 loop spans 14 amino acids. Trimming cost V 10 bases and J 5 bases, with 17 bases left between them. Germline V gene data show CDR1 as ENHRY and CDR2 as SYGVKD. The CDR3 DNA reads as TGTGCCACCGGCCTGGACTGGGGAAATGAAAAACTGTTTTTT. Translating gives CATGLDWGNEKLFF.